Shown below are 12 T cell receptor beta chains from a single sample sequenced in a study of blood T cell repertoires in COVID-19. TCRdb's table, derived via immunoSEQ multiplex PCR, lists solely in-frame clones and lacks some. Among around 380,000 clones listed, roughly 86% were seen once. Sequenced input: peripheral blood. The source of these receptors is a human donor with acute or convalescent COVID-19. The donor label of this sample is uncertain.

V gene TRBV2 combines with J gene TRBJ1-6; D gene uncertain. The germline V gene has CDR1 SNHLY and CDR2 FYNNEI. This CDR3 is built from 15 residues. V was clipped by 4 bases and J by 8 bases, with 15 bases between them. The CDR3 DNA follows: TGTGCCAGCAGTGGAGAGGGCAAAAAGTATTCACCCCTCCACTTT. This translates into CASSGEGKKYSPLHF.

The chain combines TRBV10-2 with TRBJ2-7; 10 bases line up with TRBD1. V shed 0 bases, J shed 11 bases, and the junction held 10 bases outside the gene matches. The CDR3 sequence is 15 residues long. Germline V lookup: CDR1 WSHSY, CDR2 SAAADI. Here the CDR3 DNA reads TGCGCCAGCAGTGAGTCGACGTGGGACAGGGGATTCAAGTACTTC. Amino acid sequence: CASSESTWDRGFKYF.

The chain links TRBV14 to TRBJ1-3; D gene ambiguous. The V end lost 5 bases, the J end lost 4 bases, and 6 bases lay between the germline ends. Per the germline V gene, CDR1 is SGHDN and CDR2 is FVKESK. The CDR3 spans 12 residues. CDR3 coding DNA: TGTGCCAGCAGCGTCTCCGGAAACACCATATATTTT. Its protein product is CASSVSGNTIYF. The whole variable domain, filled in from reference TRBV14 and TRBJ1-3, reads EAGVTQFPSHSVIEKGQTVTLRCDPISGHDNLYWYRRVMGKEIKFLLHFVKESKQDESGMPNNRFLAERTGGTYSTLKVQPAELEDSGVYFCASSVSGNTIYFGEGSWLTVV.

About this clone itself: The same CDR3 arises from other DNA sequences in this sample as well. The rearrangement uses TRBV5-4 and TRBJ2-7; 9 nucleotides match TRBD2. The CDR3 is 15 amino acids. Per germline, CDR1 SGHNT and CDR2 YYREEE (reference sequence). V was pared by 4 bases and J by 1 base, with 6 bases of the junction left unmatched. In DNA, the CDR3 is TGTGCCAGCAGCGGAGGTAGCGGGAGTTCCTACGAGCAGTACTTC. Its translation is CASSGGSGSSYEQYF.

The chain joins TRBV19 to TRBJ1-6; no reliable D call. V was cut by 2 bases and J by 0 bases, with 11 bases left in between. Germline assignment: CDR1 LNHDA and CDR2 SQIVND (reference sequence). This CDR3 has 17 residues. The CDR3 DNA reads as TGTGCCAGTAGTATAAGAACAGACAACTCCTATAATTCACCCCTCCACTTT. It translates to CASSIRTDNSYNSPLHF.

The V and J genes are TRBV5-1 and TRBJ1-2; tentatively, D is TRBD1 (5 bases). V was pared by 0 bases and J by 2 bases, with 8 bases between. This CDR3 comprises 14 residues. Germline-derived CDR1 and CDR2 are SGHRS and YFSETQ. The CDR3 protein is CASSLGWTNYGYTF. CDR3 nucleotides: TGCGCCAGCAGCTTGGGTTGGACAAACTATGGCTACACCTTC.

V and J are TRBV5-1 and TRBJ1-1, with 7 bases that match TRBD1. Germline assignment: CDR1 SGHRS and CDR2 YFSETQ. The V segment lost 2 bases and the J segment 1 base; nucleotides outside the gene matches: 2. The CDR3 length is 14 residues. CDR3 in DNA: TGCGCCAGCAGCTTCGGGGACAGGAACACTGAAGCTTTCTTT. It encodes CASSFGDRNTEAFF.

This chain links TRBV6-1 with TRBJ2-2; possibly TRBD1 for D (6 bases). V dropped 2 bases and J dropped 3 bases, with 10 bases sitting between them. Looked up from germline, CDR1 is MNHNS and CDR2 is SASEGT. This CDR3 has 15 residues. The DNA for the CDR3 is TGTGCCAGCAGTGAATCGGGACATTACACCGGGGAGCTGTTTTTT. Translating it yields CASSESGHYTGELFF.

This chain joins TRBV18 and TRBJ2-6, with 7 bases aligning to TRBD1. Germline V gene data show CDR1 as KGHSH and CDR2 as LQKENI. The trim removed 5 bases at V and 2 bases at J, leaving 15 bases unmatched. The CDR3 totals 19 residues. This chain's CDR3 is CASSYIIGTAKAGANVLTF. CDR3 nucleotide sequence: TGTGCCAGCTCATATATTATCGGGACAGCGAAGGCTGGGGCCAACGTCCTGACTTTC.

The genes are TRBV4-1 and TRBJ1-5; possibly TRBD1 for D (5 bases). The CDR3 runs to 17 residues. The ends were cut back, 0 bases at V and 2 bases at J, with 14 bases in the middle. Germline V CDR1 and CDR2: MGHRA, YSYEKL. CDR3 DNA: TGCGCCAGCAGCCAAGACGGGGGAAGATCGGGCAATCAGCCCCAGCATTTT. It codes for CASSQDGGRSGNQPQHF.

The CDR3: CASSNHRVGQPQHF. The DNA for the CDR3 is TGTGCCAGCAGCAACCACAGGGTAGGACAGCCCCAGCATTTT. The chain combines TRBV27 with TRBJ1-5, with D tentatively TRBD1 (6 bases). The germline V gene has CDR1 MNHEY and CDR2 SMNVEV (reference sequence). The CDR3 runs 14 residues. Trimming took 6 bases from V and 7 from J, leaving 16 bases between them.

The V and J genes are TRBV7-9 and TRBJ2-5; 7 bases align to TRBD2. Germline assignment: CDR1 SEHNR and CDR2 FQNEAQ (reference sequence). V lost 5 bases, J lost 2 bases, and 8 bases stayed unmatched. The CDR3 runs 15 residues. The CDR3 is CASSKYPSGQETQYF. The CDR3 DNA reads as TGTGCCAGCAGCAAATACCCTAGCGGACAAGAGACCCAGTACTTC.